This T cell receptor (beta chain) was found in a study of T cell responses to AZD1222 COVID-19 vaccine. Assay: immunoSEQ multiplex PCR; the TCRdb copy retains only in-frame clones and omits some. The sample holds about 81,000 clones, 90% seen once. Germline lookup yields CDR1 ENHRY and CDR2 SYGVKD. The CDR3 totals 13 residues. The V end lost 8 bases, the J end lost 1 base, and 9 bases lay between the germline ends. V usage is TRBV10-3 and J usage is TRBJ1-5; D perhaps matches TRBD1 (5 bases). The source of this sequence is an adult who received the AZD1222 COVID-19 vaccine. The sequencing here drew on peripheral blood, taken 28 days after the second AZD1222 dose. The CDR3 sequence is CAIGGKSNQPQHF. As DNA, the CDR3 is TGTGCCATCGGGGGGAAGAGCAATCAGCCCCAGCATTTT.